The 15 T cell receptor beta chains listed next were all sequenced from one sample in a study of Ad26.COV2.S vaccination and SARS-CoV-2 variants. TCRdb keeps only in-frame clones here, not all; method: immunoSEQ multiplex PCR. The table records more than 85,000 clones, 80% of them present only once. Sequencing used peripheral blood, obtained after recovery from COVID-19. The source is a human donor who had recovered from COVID-19.

This clone was recorded a few times. The rearrangement links TRBV9 to TRBJ2-3; no reliable D call. Germline CDR1 and CDR2: SGDLS and YYNGEE. V lost 0 bases to trimming and J lost 1 base, with 0 bases between them. This CDR3 is 12 amino acids long. The CDR3 here is CASSVGTDTQYF. In DNA, the CDR3 is TGTGCCAGCAGCGTAGGCACAGATACGCAGTATTTT.

This clone was counted once. This sequence joins TRBV11-2 and TRBJ1-2; maybe TRBD1 (6 bases). The V end lost 0 bases, the J end lost 5 bases, and 7 bases lay between the germline ends. This CDR3 has 13 residues. Germline assignment: CDR1 SGHAT and CDR2 FQNNGV. The CDR3 bases are TGTGCCAGCAGCTTAGACAGGGGATATGGCTACACCTTC. It is translated as CASSLDRGYGYTF.

The rearrangement links TRBV9 to TRBJ2-3; possibly TRBD1 for D (6 bases). Per the germline V gene, CDR1 is SGDLS and CDR2 is YYNGEE. Trimming removed 0 bases at V and 5 bases at J, with 13 bases between. The CDR3 is 15 amino acids. Here the CDR3 DNA reads TGTGCCAGCAGCGTAGTGGGACACGGGCAAGATACGCAGTATTTT. As protein: CASSVVGHGQDTQYF.

The chain links TRBV5-6 to TRBJ1-2, with a possible D match to TRBD1 (5 bases). Germline CDR1 is SGHDT and CDR2 is YYEEEE. V dropped 1 base and J dropped 4 bases, with 26 bases sitting between them. There are 19 residues in the CDR3. This CDR3 reads CASSLYYGDSQTRVYGYTF. CDR3 nucleotide sequence: TGTGCCAGCAGCTTGTATTACGGAGACAGCCAGACCCGAGTCTATGGCTACACCTTC.

The V gene is TRBV9, the J gene TRBJ2-3; D is undetermined. Trimming stripped 0 bases from V and 0 bases from J, with 2 bases between. Germline V gene sequence: CDR1 SGDLS, CDR2 YYNGEE. CDR3 length equals 13 residues. CDR3 sequence reads: CASSVVSTDTQYF. CDR3 bases: TGTGCCAGCAGCGTAGTCAGCACAGATACGCAGTATTTT. Supplemented by reference TRBV9 and TRBJ2-3, the full variable domain reads DSGVTQTPKHLITATGQRVTLRCSPRSGDLSVYWYQQSLDQGLQFLIQYYNGEERAKGNILERFSAQQFPDLHSELNLSSLELGDSALYFCASSVVSTDTQYFGPGTRLTVL.

This clone occurred once. The chain has TRBV21-1 and TRBJ2-5; the table's D call TRBD2 went unverified against the DNA. TRBV21-1 is shown as a pseudogene. There are 13 residues in the CDR3. This CDR3 is CASSKVRVETQYF. DNA for the CDR3: TGTGCCAGCAGCAAAGTGCGGGTGGAGACCCAGTACTTC.

The CDR3 region has the DNA TGCGCCAGCAGTGAAAACCAGGGCGAGCAGTACTTC. This codes for CASSENQGEQYF. The rearrangement links TRBV10-1 to TRBJ2-7; tentatively, D is TRBD1 (5 bases). Trimming stripped 3 bases from V and 6 bases from J, with 9 bases between. The CDR3 covers 12 residues. Germline CDR1 is WNHNN and CDR2 is SYGVQD (reference sequence).

This CDR3 is CASSRQHNQPQHF. CDR3 nucleotides: TGTGCCAGTAGTAGACAGCACAATCAGCCCCAGCATTTT. This chain links TRBV19 with TRBJ1-5; TRBD1 might be the D (5 bases). CDR1 is LNHDA, CDR2 SQIVND, per germline (reference sequence). Trimming shortened V by 4 bases and J by 3 bases, and 7 bases separated the two germline ends. CDR3 length equals 13 residues.

In this sample, this clone turned up once. The chain combines TRBV6-2 or TRBV6-3 with TRBJ1-2; 10 bases line up with TRBD1. The CDR3 is 15 amino acids. The germline gives CDR1 MNHEY, CDR2 SVGEGT. J gave up 7 bases and V 6 bases, and 11 bases lay outside the gene matches. The CDR3 reads CASSGAGQGRSGYTF. The CDR3 nucleotides read TGTGCCAGCAGCGGAGCGGGACAGGGGCGCTCTGGCTACACCTTC.

The V gene is TRBV30, the J gene TRBJ2-5; TRBD1 is a possible D gene (6 bases). The CDR3 sequence is 15 residues long. Germline-derived CDR1 and CDR2 are GTSNPN and SVGIG (reference sequence). With 3 bases removed from V and 7 bases from J, the gap between germline ends came to 21 bases. The DNA for the CDR3 is TGTGCCTGGAGCTCTCGCAGGGCTATAGGGGGGACCCAGTACTTC. It codes for CAWSSRRAIGGTQYF.

As to this clone: Within the sample, other DNA sequences also encode this same CDR3. The CDR3 DNA is TGTGCCTGGTCCGGGGTGACTGAAGCTTTCTTT. Translating it yields CAWSGVTEAFF. V gene TRBV30 combines with J gene TRBJ1-1, with D unresolved. This CDR3 region has 11 residues. The V gene lost 5 bases and the J gene lost 5 bases, with 9 bases spanning the gap. CDR1 and CDR2 from the germline V gene are GTSNPN and SVGIG (reference sequence).

The chain has TRBV5-4 and TRBJ2-3; 8 nucleotides line up with TRBD2. Trimming took 0 bases from V and 5 from J; bases not matched to a gene: 5. Germline CDR1 is SGHNT and CDR2 is YYREEE (reference sequence). The CDR3 is 15 residues long. The CDR3 loop reads CASSLDGGAGDTQYF. CDR3 nucleotides: TGTGCCAGCAGCTTGGACGGGGGGGCGGGAGATACGCAGTATTTT.

V is TRBV28 and J is TRBJ1-2; 7 bases align to TRBD1. This CDR3 has 13 amino acids. V lost 3 bases to trimming and J lost 6 bases; unmatched junction nucleotides: 4. The V gene's germline CDR1 is MDHEN and CDR2 SYDVKM. CDR3 sequence (DNA): TGTGCCAGCAGTTTTGGGACAGTAAATGGCTACACCTTC. This encodes CASSFGTVNGYTF.

V gene TRBV7-2 combines with J gene TRBJ2-7, with TRBD1 identical over 9 bases. Germline loops: CDR1 SGHTA, CDR2 FQGNSA. With 1 base clipped from V and 6 bases from J, the junction kept 7 bases outside the gene matches. CDR3 length: 15 amino acids. CDR3 in amino acids: CASSLVGQGVGEQYF. The CDR3, as DNA: TGTGCCAGCAGCTTAGTGGGACAGGGAGTAGGCGAGCAGTACTTC. Combining the CDR3 with reference TRBV7-2 and TRBJ2-7 gives the whole variable domain GAGVSQSPSNKVTEKGKDVELRCDPISGHTALYWYRQSLGQGLEFLIYFQGNSAPDKSGLPSDRFSAERTGGSVSTLTIQRTQQEDSAVYLCASSLVGQGVGEQYFGPGTRLTVT.

The gene calls are TRBV19 and TRBJ1-5; 7 bases align to TRBD1. The germline V gene has CDR1 LNHDA and CDR2 SQIVND (reference sequence). The V gene end was trimmed by 3 bases and the J gene end by 7 bases; junction bases not matched to a gene: 15. The CDR3 extends over 17 amino acids. CDR3 in amino acids: CASSMNVGGRGGQPQHF. DNA for the CDR3: TGTGCCAGTAGTATGAACGTCGGGGGCAGGGGGGGACAGCCCCAGCATTTT.